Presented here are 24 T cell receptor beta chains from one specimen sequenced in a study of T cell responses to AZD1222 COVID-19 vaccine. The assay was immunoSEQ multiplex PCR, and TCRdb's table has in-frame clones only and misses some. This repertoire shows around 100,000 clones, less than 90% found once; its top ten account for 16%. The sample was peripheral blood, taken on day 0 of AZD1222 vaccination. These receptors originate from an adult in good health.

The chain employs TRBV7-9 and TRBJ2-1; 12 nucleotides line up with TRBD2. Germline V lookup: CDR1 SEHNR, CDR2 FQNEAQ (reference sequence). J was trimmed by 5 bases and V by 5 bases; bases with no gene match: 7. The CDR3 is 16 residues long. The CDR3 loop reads CASSLRTSGNNNEQFF. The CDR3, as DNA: TGTGCCAGCAGCCTAAGGACTAGCGGGAACAACAATGAGCAGTTCTTC.

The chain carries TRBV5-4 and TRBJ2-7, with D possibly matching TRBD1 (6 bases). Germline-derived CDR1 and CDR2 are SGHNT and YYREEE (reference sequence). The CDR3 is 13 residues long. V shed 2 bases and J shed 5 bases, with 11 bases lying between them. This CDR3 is CASSFDRSHEQYF. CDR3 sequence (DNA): TGTGCCAGCAGCTTCGACAGGAGCCACGAGCAGTACTTC.

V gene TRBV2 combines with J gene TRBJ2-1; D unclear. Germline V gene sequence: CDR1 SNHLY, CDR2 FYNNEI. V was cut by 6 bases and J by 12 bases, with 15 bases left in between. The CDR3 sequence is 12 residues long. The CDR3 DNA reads TGTGCCAGCAGCGACTTGGCGGAATGGCAGTTCTTC. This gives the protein CASSDLAEWQFF.

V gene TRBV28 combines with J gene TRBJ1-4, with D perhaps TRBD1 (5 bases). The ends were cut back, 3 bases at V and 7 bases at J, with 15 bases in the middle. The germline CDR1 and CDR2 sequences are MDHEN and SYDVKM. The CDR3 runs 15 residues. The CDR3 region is CASSLYGGLGEKLFF. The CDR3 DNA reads TGTGCCAGCAGTTTGTATGGGGGTCTGGGTGAAAAACTGTTTTTT.

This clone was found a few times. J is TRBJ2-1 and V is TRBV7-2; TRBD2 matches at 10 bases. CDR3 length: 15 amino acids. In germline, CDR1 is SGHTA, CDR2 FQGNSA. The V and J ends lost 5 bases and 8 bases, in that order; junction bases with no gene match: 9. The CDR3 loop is CASSPGTSVFHEQFF. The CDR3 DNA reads TGTGCCAGCAGCCCCGGGACTAGCGTCTTCCATGAGCAGTTCTTC.

CDR3 sequence: CAWSPTDNSPLHF. CDR3 bases: TGTGCCTGGAGTCCGACTGATAATTCACCCCTCCACTTT. This rearrangement joins TRBV30 to TRBJ1-6; D is uncertain. V lost 2 bases and J 5 bases, leaving 7 bases between the germline ends. The CDR3 totals 13 residues. The germline V gene has CDR1 GTSNPN and CDR2 SVGIG (reference sequence). Looking up the rest from reference TRBV30 and TRBJ1-6 gives the full variable domain: SQTIHQWPATLVQPVGSPLSLECTVEGTSNPNLYWYRQAAGRGLQLLFYSVGIGQISSEVPQNLSASRPQDRQFILSSKKLLLSDSGFYLCAWSPTDNSPLHFGNGTRLTVT.

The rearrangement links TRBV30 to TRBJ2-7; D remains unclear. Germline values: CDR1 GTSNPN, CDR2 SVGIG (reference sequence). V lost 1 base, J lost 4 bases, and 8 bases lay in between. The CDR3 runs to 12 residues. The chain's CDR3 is CAWSDLGYEQYF. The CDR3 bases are TGTGCCTGGAGTGATCTGGGGTACGAGCAGTACTTC.

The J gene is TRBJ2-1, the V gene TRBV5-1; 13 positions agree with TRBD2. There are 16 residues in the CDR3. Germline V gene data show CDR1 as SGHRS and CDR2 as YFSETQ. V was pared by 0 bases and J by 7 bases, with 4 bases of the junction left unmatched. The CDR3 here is CASSLEGLAGINEQFF. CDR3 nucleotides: TGCGCCAGCAGCTTGGAGGGACTAGCGGGGATAAATGAGCAGTTCTTC.

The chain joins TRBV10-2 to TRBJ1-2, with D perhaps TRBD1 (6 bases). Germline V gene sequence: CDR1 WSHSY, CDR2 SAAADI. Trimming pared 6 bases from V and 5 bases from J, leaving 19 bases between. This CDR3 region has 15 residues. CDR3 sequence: CASRSTGSGTYGYTF. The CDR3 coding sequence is TGCGCCAGCAGGAGTACAGGGTCTGGAACATATGGCTACACCTTC.

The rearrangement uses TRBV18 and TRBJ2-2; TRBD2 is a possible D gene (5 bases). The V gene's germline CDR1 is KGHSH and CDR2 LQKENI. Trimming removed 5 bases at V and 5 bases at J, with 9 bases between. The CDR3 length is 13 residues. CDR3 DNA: TGTGCCAGCTCAACGAGGGATACCGGGGAGCTGTTTTTT. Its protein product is CASSTRDTGELFF.

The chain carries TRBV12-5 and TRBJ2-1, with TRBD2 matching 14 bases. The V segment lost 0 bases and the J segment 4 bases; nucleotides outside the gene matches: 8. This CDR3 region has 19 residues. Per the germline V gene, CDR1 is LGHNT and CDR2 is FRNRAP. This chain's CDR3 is CASGLVRLAGGPSYNEQFF. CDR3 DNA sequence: TGTGCTAGTGGTTTGGTCAGACTAGCGGGAGGGCCCTCTTACAATGAGCAGTTCTTC.

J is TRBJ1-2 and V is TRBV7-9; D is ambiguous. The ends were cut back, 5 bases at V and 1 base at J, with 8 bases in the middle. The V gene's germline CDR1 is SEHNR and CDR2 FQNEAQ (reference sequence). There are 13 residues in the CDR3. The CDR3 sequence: CASSRDGNYGYTF. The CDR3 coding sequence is TGTGCCAGCAGCCGTGACGGTAACTATGGCTACACCTTC.

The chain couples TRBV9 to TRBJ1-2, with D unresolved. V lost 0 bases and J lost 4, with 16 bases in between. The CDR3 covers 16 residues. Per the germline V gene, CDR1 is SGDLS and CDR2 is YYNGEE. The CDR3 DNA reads TGTGCCAGCAGCGTAGATGGGCCCACAATGAGCTATGGCTACACCTTC. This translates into CASSVDGPTMSYGYTF.

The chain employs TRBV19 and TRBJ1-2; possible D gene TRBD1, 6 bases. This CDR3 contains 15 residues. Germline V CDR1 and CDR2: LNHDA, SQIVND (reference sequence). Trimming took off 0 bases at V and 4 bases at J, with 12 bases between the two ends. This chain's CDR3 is CASSIDPDSLYGYTF. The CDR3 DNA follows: TGTGCCAGTAGTATAGATCCGGACAGCCTCTATGGCTACACCTTC.

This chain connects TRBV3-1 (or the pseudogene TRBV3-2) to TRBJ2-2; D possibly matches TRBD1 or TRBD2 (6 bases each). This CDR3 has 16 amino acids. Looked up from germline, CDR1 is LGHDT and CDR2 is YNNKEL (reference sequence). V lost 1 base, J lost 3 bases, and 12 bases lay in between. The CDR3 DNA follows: TGTGCCAGCAGCCAAGTTCCGGGGGCGGACACCGGGGAGCTGTTTTTT. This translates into CASSQVPGADTGELFF.

The CDR3 DNA is TGTGCCAGTAGTATATCGGTCAGGGGCACTGAAGCTTTCTTT. Protein: CASSISVRGTEAFF. The V call is TRBV19, the J call TRBJ1-1; perhaps TRBD1 as D (6 bases). The CDR3 is 14 residues long. Trimming pared 2 bases from V and 4 bases from J, leaving 11 bases between. CDR1 LNHDA and CDR2 SQIVND come from the germline V gene (reference sequence). The variable domain in full, completed from reference TRBV19 and TRBJ1-1, reads DGGITQSPKYLFRKEGQNVTLSCEQNLNHDAMYWYRQDPGQGLRLIYYSQIVNDFQKGDIAEGYSVSREKKESFPLTVTSAQKNPTAFYLCASSISVRGTEAFFGQGTRLTVV.

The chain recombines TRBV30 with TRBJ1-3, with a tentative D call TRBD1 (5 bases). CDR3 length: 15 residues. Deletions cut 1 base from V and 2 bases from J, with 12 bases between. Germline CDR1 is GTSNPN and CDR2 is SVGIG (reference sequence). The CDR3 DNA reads TGTGCCTGGAGTGCCAGACAGAGGCCTGGAAACACCATATATTTT. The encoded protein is CAWSARQRPGNTIYF.

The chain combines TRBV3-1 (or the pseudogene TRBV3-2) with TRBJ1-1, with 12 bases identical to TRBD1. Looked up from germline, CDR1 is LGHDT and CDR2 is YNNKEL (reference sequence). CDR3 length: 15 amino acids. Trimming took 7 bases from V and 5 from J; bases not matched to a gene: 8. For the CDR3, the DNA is TGTGCCAGCACCCTCGAGGGACAGGGGGCGACTGAAGCTTTCTTT. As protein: CASTLEGQGATEAFF.

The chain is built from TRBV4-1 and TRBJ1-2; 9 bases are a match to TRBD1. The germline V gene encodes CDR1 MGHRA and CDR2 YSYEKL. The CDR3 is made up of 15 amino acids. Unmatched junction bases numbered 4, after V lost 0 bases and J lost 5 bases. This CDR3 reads CASSQEIGQGYGYTF. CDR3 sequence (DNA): TGCGCCAGCAGCCAAGAAATAGGACAGGGGTATGGCTACACCTTC.

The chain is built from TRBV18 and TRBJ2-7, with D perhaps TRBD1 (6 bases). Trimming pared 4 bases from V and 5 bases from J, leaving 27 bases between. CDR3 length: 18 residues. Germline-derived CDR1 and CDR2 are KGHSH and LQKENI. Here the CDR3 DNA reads TGTGCCAGCTCACTACAGGGATCCCGTGCGGATCCTGAGGACGAGCAGTACTTC. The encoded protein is CASSLQGSRADPEDEQYF.

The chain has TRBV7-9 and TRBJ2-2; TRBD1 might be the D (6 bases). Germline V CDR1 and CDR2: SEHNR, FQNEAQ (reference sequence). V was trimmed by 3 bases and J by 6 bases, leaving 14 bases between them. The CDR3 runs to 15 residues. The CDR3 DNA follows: TGTGCCAGCAGCTTGGGGGCCCTGAATTCCGGGGAGCTGTTTTTT. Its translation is CASSLGALNSGELFF.

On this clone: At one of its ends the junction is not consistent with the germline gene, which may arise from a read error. The CDR3 is CASSLLRGSQWF. CDR3 DNA: TGTGCCAGCAGTTTACTCCGGGGCTCTCAGTGGTTC. This rearrangement joins TRBV7-9 to TRBJ2-7; the D call may be TRBD1 or TRBD2 (5 bases each). This CDR3 spans 12 amino acids. The germline gives CDR1 SEHNR, CDR2 FQNEAQ (reference sequence).

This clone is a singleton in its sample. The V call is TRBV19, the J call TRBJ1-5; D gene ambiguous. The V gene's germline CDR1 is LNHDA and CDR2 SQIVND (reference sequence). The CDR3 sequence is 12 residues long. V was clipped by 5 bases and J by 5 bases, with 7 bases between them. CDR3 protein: CASSPRDQPQHF. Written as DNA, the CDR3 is TGTGCCAGTAGTCCGAGAGATCAGCCCCAGCATTTT.

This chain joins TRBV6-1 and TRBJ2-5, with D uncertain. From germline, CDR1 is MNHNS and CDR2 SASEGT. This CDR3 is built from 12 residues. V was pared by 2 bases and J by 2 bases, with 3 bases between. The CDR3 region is CASSESQETQYF. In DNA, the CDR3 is TGTGCCAGCAGTGAAAGTCAAGAGACCCAGTACTTC.